This T cell receptor beta chain originates from a study of control samples from healthy donors and cancer patients. TCRdb's copy holds only in-frame clones and misses some; the assay was immunoSEQ multiplex PCR. The top ten clones hold 8% to 9.5% of a sample with over 110,000 clones, approximately 90% of them seen once. The CDR3 length is 11 residues. The trim removed 5 bases at V and 11 bases at J, leaving 8 bases unmatched. CDR1 and CDR2 (germline): SQVTM, ANQGSEA. Sequenced sample: blood. The sequence was obtained from a woman aged 30 to 39 in good health. The gene calls are TRBV29-1 and TRBJ1-1, with 7 bases matching TRBD1. CDR3 in DNA: TGCAGCGTTCAGACAGGGCCGGGGGCTTTCTTT. Translation: CSVQTGPGAFF.